One and the same sample provided the 9 T cell receptor beta chains below, sequenced in a study of cytotoxic CD8 clonotypes in ibrutinib-treated CLL (dated by TCRdb to the early 2020s). The meaning of the sample's time point label: around 2 years on ibrutinib. Library generation was performed with the immunoSEQ multiplex PCR assay. Imported from immuneACCESS, the table was reduced by TCRdb to in-frame sequences with V and J called. These copies leave out some clones; in studies compared against another copy, an unresolved V gene accounts for under half, and the cause of the remainder is not known. Within this sample are 50,000 to 60,000 clones, with less than 90% of them counted one time only. The ten largest make up around 21% of the sample. The starting material was PBMCs, obtained after 24 months of ibrutinib treatment. These TCRs come from a human donor with chronic lymphocytic leukemia.

V is TRBV25-1 and J is TRBJ1-1, with D perhaps TRBD1 (5 bases). This CDR3 region has 12 residues. Germline V CDR1 and CDR2: MGHDK, SYGVNS. Trimming took 8 bases from V and 5 from J, leaving 12 bases between them. The CDR3 sequence: CASGGVRTEAFF. In DNA, the CDR3 is TGTGCCAGCGGGGGGGTCAGGACTGAAGCTTTCTTT. The whole variable domain, filled in from reference TRBV25-1 and TRBJ1-1, reads EADIYQTPRYLVIGTGKKITLECSQTMGHDKMYWYQQDPGMELHLIHYSYGVNSTEKGDLSSESTVSRIRTEHFPLTLESARPSHTSQYLCASGGVRTEAFFGQGTRLTVV.

This sequence joins TRBV30 and TRBJ2-7, with TRBD1 matching over 10 bases. The CDR3 extends over 15 amino acids. The germline V gene encodes CDR1 GTSNPN and CDR2 SVGIG (reference sequence). V lost 2 bases, J lost 3 bases, and 7 bases stayed unmatched. DNA for the CDR3: TGTGCCTGGAGTCCTAGGGGACAGGGGAACTACGAGCAGTACTTC. Its protein is CAWSPRGQGNYEQYF. Filled out from reference TRBV30 and TRBJ2-7, the complete variable domain reads SQTIHQWPATLVQPVGSPLSLECTVEGTSNPNLYWYRQAAGRGLQLLFYSVGIGQISSEVPQNLSASRPQDRQFILSSKKLLLSDSGFYLCAWSPRGQGNYEQYFGPGTRLTVT.

The chain employs TRBV19 and TRBJ1-2, with D possibly matching TRBD1 (6 bases). The V gene lost 3 bases and the J gene lost 8 bases, with 13 bases spanning the gap. This CDR3 region has 13 residues. Germline V gives CDR1 LNHDA, CDR2 SQIVND (reference sequence). CDR3 nucleotides: TGTGCCAGTAGTATCTCCAGGGGAGGCGGCTACACCTTC. Translation: CASSISRGGGYTF.

A note on this clone: A read error is likely here: a far larger clone is one base away. The rearrangement links TRBV11-2 to TRBJ2-7; D is ambiguous. CDR3 length: 12 amino acids. V gave up 1 base and J gave up 1 base, with 2 bases separating them. CDR1 and CDR2 from the germline V gene are SGHAT and FQNNGV. CDR3 in amino acids: CASSLGSYEQYF. The DNA of the CDR3 is TGTGCCAGCAGCTTAGGTTCCTACGAGCAGTACTTC. The full variable domain, rest sourced from reference TRBV11-2 and TRBJ2-7, is EAGVAQSPRYKIIEKRQSVAFWCNPISGHATLYWYQQILGQGPKLLIQFQNNGVVDDSQLPKDRFSAERLKGVDSTLKIQPAKLEDSAVYLCASSLGSYEQYFGPGTRLTVT.

The chain is built from TRBV5-1 and TRBJ2-1; TRBD2 aligns across 12 bases. The junction had 8 bases not matched to a gene; V was cut back by 2 bases and J by 2 bases. The CDR3 has 18 amino acids. Germline V gene sequence: CDR1 SGHRS, CDR2 YFSETQ. The CDR3: CASSFGLAGQDPYNEQFF. The CDR3, as DNA: TGCGCCAGCAGCTTCGGACTAGCGGGACAAGATCCCTACAATGAGCAGTTCTTC.

The chain recombines TRBV6-5 with TRBJ2-5; TRBD1 might be the D (6 bases). Per germline, CDR1 MNHEY and CDR2 SVGAGI. CDR3 length equals 14 residues. Trimming took 6 bases from V and 4 from J, leaving 15 bases between them. The CDR3 region has the DNA TGTGCCAGCAGCCGGCTGACAGGTCCAGAGACCCAGTACTTC. Translating gives CASSRLTGPETQYF.

Only a few counts were recorded for this clone. V usage is TRBV9 and J usage is TRBJ2-5; 11 bases line up with TRBD1. The CDR3 is made up of 17 amino acids. Germline CDR1 SGDLS, CDR2 YYNGEE. V was pared by 1 base and J by 5 bases, with 10 bases of the junction left unmatched. CDR3 loop: CASSVSGGQGAGETQYF. The CDR3 coding sequence is TGTGCCAGCAGCGTATCTGGCGGACAGGGGGCTGGGGAGACCCAGTACTTC.

The chain employs TRBV7-8 and TRBJ2-1, with D possibly TRBD2 on 6 matching bases. Trimming pared 8 bases from V and 2 bases from J, leaving 10 bases between. The germline V gene has CDR1 SGHVS and CDR2 FQNEAQ. There are 13 residues in the CDR3. CDR3 nucleotide sequence: TGTGCCAGCGCCCGGGAGCCCTACAATGAGCAGTTCTTC. Protein sequence: CASAREPYNEQFF. The whole variable domain, remainder taken from reference TRBV7-8 and TRBJ2-1, is GAGVSQSPRYKVAKRGQDVALRCDPISGHVSLFWYQQALGQGPEFLTYFQNEAQLDKSGLPSDRFFAERPEGSVSTLKIQRTQQEDSAVYLCASAREPYNEQFFGPGTRLTVL.

Of note for this clone: In the same sample, other DNA sequences code for this CDR3. The chain combines TRBV5-1 with TRBJ2-1; 7 bases agree with TRBD2. Germline V gene lookup returns CDR1 SGHRS and CDR2 YFSETQ. Trimming removed 3 bases from V and 0 bases from J; junction bases left unmatched: 3. The CDR3 length is 15 residues. The CDR3 protein is CASSSSGSSYNEQFF. CDR3 DNA: TGCGCCAGCAGCTCTAGCGGAAGCTCCTACAATGAGCAGTTCTTC.